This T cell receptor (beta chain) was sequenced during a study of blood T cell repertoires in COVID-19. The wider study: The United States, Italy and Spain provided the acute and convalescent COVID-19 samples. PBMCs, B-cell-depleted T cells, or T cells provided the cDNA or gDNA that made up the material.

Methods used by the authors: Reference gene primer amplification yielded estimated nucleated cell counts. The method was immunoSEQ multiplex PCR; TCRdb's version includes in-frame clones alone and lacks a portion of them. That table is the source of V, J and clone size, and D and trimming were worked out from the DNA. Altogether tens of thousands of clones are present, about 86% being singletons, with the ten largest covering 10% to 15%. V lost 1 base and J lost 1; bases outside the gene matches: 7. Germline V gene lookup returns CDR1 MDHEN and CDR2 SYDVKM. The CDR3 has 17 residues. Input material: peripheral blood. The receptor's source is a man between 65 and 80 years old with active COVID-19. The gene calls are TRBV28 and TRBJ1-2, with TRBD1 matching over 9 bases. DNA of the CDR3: TGTGCCAGCAGTTTATTTTGGGACAGGGTAGTTAACTATGGCTACACCTTC. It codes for CASSLFWDRVVNYGYTF.